This TCR beta chain was profiled in a study of molecular identifiers for immune sequencing clone quantification. This clonotype was seen repeatedly, ten times or more. Each CDR3 protein gets one entry after TCRdb re-called the PCR reads with MiXCR. The table includes 45,000 to 65,000 distinct CDR3 sequences, approximately 25% detected once. Germline assignment: CDR1 MNHEY and CDR2 SVGEGT. The CDR3 is 12 residues long. V lost 6 bases and J 1 base, leaving 7 bases between the germline ends. The sequenced sample consisted of naive CD8+ T cells from blood, with Jurkat cell RNA spiked in. Described subset: FACS-sorted CD8+CD4-CCR7+CD45RA+ naive T cells. This sequence originates from a human donor in good health. Some libraries in this study had Jurkat cell RNA spiked in. V gene TRBV6-2 or TRBV6-3 combines with J gene TRBJ2-7, with unresolved D. CDR3 in DNA: TGTGCCAGCAGCCCCAGGTCCTACGAGCAGTACTTC. Translated, it gives CASSPRSYEQYF.